This T cell receptor (beta chain) was documented in a study of blood T cell repertoires in COVID-19. Clones were sequenced by immunoSEQ multiplex PCR, and TCRdb holds only the in-frame ones, with some missing. The sample lists fewer than 250,000 clones, approximately 80% occurring once. The V end was cut by 2 bases, the J end by 4 bases, with 12 bases between. This CDR3 region has 15 residues. From germline, CDR1 is SEHNR and CDR2 FQNEAQ (reference sequence). The chain combines TRBV7-9 with TRBJ1-5, with a tentative D call TRBD1 (5 bases). Sequenced: peripheral blood. The sequence came from an elderly woman with COVID-19, enrolled during active disease. CDR3 loop: CASSLQQGPNQPQHF. The CDR3, as DNA: TGTGCCAGCAGCTTACAGCAGGGCCCAAATCAGCCCCAGCATTTT.